This is a list of T cell receptor beta chains from one sample in a study of blood T cell repertoires in COVID-19. TCRdb's copy holds only in-frame clones and misses some; the assay was immunoSEQ multiplex PCR. The sample yields about 270,000 clones, approximately 87% seen once. Material for sequencing was peripheral blood. These TCRs come from a human donor in a cohort sampled during active COVID-19. The CDR3 runs from the conserved cysteine through the conserved F or W. A D gene is named only where the DNA matches it firmly. Rows give clone size only sometimes, using once, few, many, or a class for an expanded clone.

j_call: TRBJ2-1; clone_size: NA; d_call: TRBD1; v_call: TRBV5-1; cdr3_nt: TGCGCCAGCAGCCCTGGGACAGATTACAATGAGCAGTTCTTC; cdr3_aa: CASSPGTDYNEQFF
j_call: TRBJ2-5; clone_size: NA; d_call: TRBD1; v_call: TRBV7-9; cdr3_nt: TGTGCCAGCAGCTTAAGGGGCCCAAGGACAGGGGAGCAGGAGACCCAGTACTTC; cdr3_aa: CASSLRGPRTGEQETQYF
j_call: TRBJ2-7; clone_size: once; d_call: TRBD1; v_call: TRBV13; cdr3_nt: TGTGCCAGCAGAGCCGACAGGGGGCTTGGGTACGAGCAGTACTTC; cdr3_aa: CASRADRGLGYEQYF
j_call: TRBJ2-7; clone_size: NA; d_call: NA; v_call: TRBV7-3; cdr3_nt: TGTGCCAGCAGCCCCAGGACAGTCCCACCGTCCCACGAGCAGTACTTC; cdr3_aa: CASSPRTVPPSHEQYF
j_call: TRBJ1-2; clone_size: NA; d_call: NA; v_call: TRBV2; cdr3_nt: TGTGCCAGCAGTGAAGCTCAAAACAGCCTCAGAGGGTATGGCTACACCTTC; cdr3_aa: CASSEAQNSLRGYGYTF
j_call: TRBJ1-4; clone_size: NA; d_call: NA; v_call: TRBV2; cdr3_nt: TGTGCCAGCATTAGATTGGGCCCAAGTGAAAAACTGTTTTTT; cdr3_aa: CASIRLGPSEKLFF
j_call: TRBJ2-7; clone_size: once; d_call: TRBD1; v_call: TRBV6-8; cdr3_nt: TGTGCCAGCAACTCGGAGGTAAGGGACAGCGTTTTATGCCCTTCCTACGAGCAGTACTTC; cdr3_aa: CASNSEVRDSVLCPSYEQYF
j_call: TRBJ2-3; clone_size: few; d_call: TRBD1; v_call: TRBV6-2/TRBV6-3; cdr3_nt: TGTGCCAGCAGTGGGACAGGGATCAAGGGAGATACGCAGTATTTT; cdr3_aa: CASSGTGIKGDTQYF
j_call: TRBJ2-3; clone_size: NA; d_call: TRBD2; v_call: TRBV7-2; cdr3_nt: TGTGCCAGCAGCTCGCGGGGGACTAGCGGGGGTTACACAGATACGCAGTATTTT; cdr3_aa: CASSSRGTSGGYTDTQYF
j_call: TRBJ1-2; clone_size: once; d_call: TRBD1; v_call: TRBV2; cdr3_nt: TGTGCCAGCAGACCCCCGGGACAGGGGCCTGGCTACACCTTC; cdr3_aa: CASRPPGQGPGYTF
j_call: TRBJ1-6; clone_size: NA; d_call: TRBD1; v_call: TRBV14; cdr3_nt: TGTGCCAGCAGCCAATTGTGGGACAGGAATTCACCCCTCCACTTT; cdr3_aa: CASSQLWDRNSPLHF
j_call: TRBJ1-5; clone_size: once; d_call: NA; v_call: TRBV7-9; cdr3_nt: TGTGCCAGCAGCTTTGTGGGCCAGCCCCAGCATTTT; cdr3_aa: CASSFVGQPQHF
j_call: TRBJ2-1; clone_size: NA; d_call: TRBD2; v_call: TRBV5-1; cdr3_nt: TGCGCCAGCAGCTTGAGGACTAGCGGGGTATACAATGAGCAGTTCTTC; cdr3_aa: CASSLRTSGVYNEQFF
j_call: TRBJ2-4; clone_size: NA; d_call: TRBD1; v_call: TRBV4-3; cdr3_nt: TGCGCCAGCAGCGATGGAACAGGGGGAGACATTCAGTACTTC; cdr3_aa: CASSDGTGGDIQYF
j_call: TRBJ2-5; clone_size: NA; d_call: TRBD1; v_call: TRBV18; cdr3_nt: TGTGCCAGCTCACCGTTGACAGGGGGCGTTTTGGAGACCCAGTACTTC; cdr3_aa: CASSPLTGGVLETQYF
j_call: TRBJ1-2; clone_size: few; d_call: TRBD1; v_call: TRBV19; cdr3_nt: TGTGCCAGTACGGTTACCGGGACAGTATATGGCTACACCTTC; cdr3_aa: CASTVTGTVYGYTF
j_call: TRBJ2-7; clone_size: NA; d_call: NA; v_call: TRBV29-1; cdr3_nt: TGCAGCGTTTCCCGCGGGCAGGGGACCTACGAGCAGTACTTC; cdr3_aa: CSVSRGQGTYEQYF
j_call: TRBJ1-4; clone_size: NA; d_call: TRBD1; v_call: TRBV7-6; cdr3_nt: TGTGCCAGCAGCTCGACACCGGGACAGGTTAATGAAAAACTGTTTTTT; cdr3_aa: CASSSTPGQVNEKLFF
j_call: TRBJ2-3; clone_size: NA; d_call: NA; v_call: TRBV2; cdr3_nt: TGTGCCAGCCACTTGGATACGCAGTATTTT; cdr3_aa: CASHLDTQYF
j_call: TRBJ1-6; clone_size: NA; d_call: TRBD1; v_call: TRBV6-2/TRBV6-3; cdr3_nt: TGTGCCAGCAGCCTACAGGGGAGCTCCTATAATTCACCCCTCCACTTT; cdr3_aa: CASSLQGSSYNSPLHF
j_call: TRBJ2-7; clone_size: NA; d_call: NA; v_call: TRBV28; cdr3_nt: TGTGCCAGCACCCCGGGAGCTTTAGGCTTTAGGTACTTC; cdr3_aa: CASTPGALGFRYF
j_call: TRBJ1-5; clone_size: NA; d_call: NA; v_call: TRBV12-3/TRBV12-4; cdr3_nt: TGTGCCAGCAGTTTGGCCCCGGGGGCCCAGCATTTT; cdr3_aa: CASSLAPGAQHF
j_call: TRBJ1-6; clone_size: few; d_call: NA; v_call: TRBV7-9; cdr3_nt: TGTGCCAGCAGCTTAGAGGCGGGACCCCTCCACTTT; cdr3_aa: CASSLEAGPLHF
j_call: TRBJ2-7; clone_size: NA; d_call: NA; v_call: TRBV6-5; cdr3_nt: TGTGCCAGCGGTTTTTCAGGCGACGAGCAGTACTTC; cdr3_aa: CASGFSGDEQYF
j_call: TRBJ2-1; clone_size: NA; d_call: TRBD2; v_call: TRBV29-1; cdr3_nt: TGCAGCGTTGAAGCTGGCCCGGCGGGAGCAGTTTGGGTTGAGCAGTTCTTC; cdr3_aa: CSVEAGPAGAVWVEQFF
j_call: TRBJ2-7; clone_size: NA; d_call: TRBD2; v_call: TRBV18; cdr3_nt: TGTGCCAGCTCACCACTGGCGGGACTAGCGGGCGGGAGCTCCTACGAGCAGTACTTC; cdr3_aa: CASSPLAGLAGGSSYEQYF
j_call: TRBJ2-7; clone_size: NA; d_call: NA; v_call: TRBV10-2; cdr3_nt: TGCGCCAGCAGGGGCGAACCGGGCGGGGCCTACTACGAGCAGTACTTC; cdr3_aa: CASRGEPGGAYYEQYF
j_call: TRBJ1-2; clone_size: NA; d_call: NA; v_call: TRBV7-9; cdr3_nt: TGTGCCAGCAGCTCCCGTTACTATGGCTACACCTTC; cdr3_aa: CASSSRYYGYTF
j_call: TRBJ1-4; clone_size: NA; d_call: NA; v_call: TRBV6-5; cdr3_nt: TGTGCCAGCAGTTGGACTGGGACTGGGGCTAATGAAAAACTGTTTTTT; cdr3_aa: CASSWTGTGANEKLFF
j_call: TRBJ1-6; clone_size: NA; d_call: NA; v_call: TRBV18; cdr3_nt: TGTGCCAGCTCACCATACCCAGGGTATAATTCACCCCTCCACTTT; cdr3_aa: CASSPYPGYNSPLHF
j_call: TRBJ2-2; clone_size: NA; d_call: NA; v_call: TRBV6-4; cdr3_nt: TGTGCCAGCCGTAACGGACAGTCCGGGGAGCTGTTTTTT; cdr3_aa: CASRNGQSGELFF
j_call: TRBJ2-7; clone_size: few; d_call: TRBD1; v_call: TRBV5-1; cdr3_nt: TGCGCCAGTCACAGGGACAGCTCCTACGAGCAGTACTTC; cdr3_aa: CASHRDSSYEQYF
j_call: TRBJ2-2; clone_size: once; d_call: NA; v_call: TRBV11-2; cdr3_nt: TGTGCCAGCTCCCCACCGAGGAACACCGGGGAGCTGTTTTTT; cdr3_aa: CASSPPRNTGELFF
j_call: TRBJ2-2; clone_size: NA; d_call: TRBD1; v_call: TRBV5-1; cdr3_nt: TGCGCCAGCAACAGGGGGCTGAACACCGGGGAGCTGTTTTTT; cdr3_aa: CASNRGLNTGELFF
j_call: TRBJ1-1; clone_size: NA; d_call: NA; v_call: TRBV5-6; cdr3_nt: TGTGCCAGCAGCCTCAGGGGTGGTGGCACTGAAGCTTTCTTT; cdr3_aa: CASSLRGGGTEAFF
j_call: TRBJ2-2; clone_size: NA; d_call: TRBD1; v_call: TRBV6-5; cdr3_nt: TGTGCCAGCAGGGGACAGGGAAGCACCGGGGAGCTGTTTTTT; cdr3_aa: CASRGQGSTGELFF
j_call: TRBJ2-7; clone_size: few; d_call: TRBD1; v_call: TRBV7-9; cdr3_nt: TGTGCCAGCAGCTCGACAGGGGCCTCCTACGAGCAGTACTTC; cdr3_aa: CASSSTGASYEQYF
j_call: TRBJ1-4; clone_size: NA; d_call: NA; v_call: TRBV4-1; cdr3_nt: TGCGCCAGCAGCCTTCGGGTTCCAGATGCAACTAATGAAAAACTGTTTTTT; cdr3_aa: CASSLRVPDATNEKLFF
j_call: TRBJ2-3; clone_size: NA; d_call: TRBD1; v_call: TRBV5-1; cdr3_nt: TGCGCCAGCAGCAAGGGACAGGGGATCGATACGCAGTATTTT; cdr3_aa: CASSKGQGIDTQYF
j_call: TRBJ2-3; clone_size: NA; d_call: TRBD2; v_call: TRBV5-4; cdr3_nt: TGTGCCAGCAGCCATACTAGCGCAGATACGCAGTATTTT; cdr3_aa: CASSHTSADTQYF
j_call: TRBJ2-3; clone_size: NA; d_call: TRBD1; v_call: TRBV5-8; cdr3_nt: TGTGCCAGCAGCTTGGTGGCAGGGGGCGCCTCAGATACGCAGTATTTT; cdr3_aa: CASSLVAGGASDTQYF
j_call: TRBJ2-1; clone_size: few; d_call: NA; v_call: TRBV27; cdr3_nt: TGTGCCAGCAGTTTTTCCCTGACTAGTCCCAATGAGCAGTTCTTC; cdr3_aa: CASSFSLTSPNEQFF
j_call: TRBJ2-5; clone_size: NA; d_call: TRBD2; v_call: TRBV28; cdr3_nt: TGTGCCAGCAGTTGGGGGGGCCAAGAGACCCAGTACTTC; cdr3_aa: CASSWGGQETQYF
j_call: TRBJ1-2; clone_size: NA; d_call: NA; v_call: TRBV5-1; cdr3_nt: TGCGCCAGCAGCTTGTTCGCGTCTGGGGCCAGCTTCTATGGCTACACCTTC; cdr3_aa: CASSLFASGASFYGYTF
j_call: TRBJ2-7; clone_size: NA; d_call: NA; v_call: TRBV19; cdr3_nt: TGTGCCAGTACCAATACCCGGGGGGGACAGGGAAGCGAGCAGTACTTC; cdr3_aa: CASTNTRGGQGSEQYF
j_call: TRBJ1-2; clone_size: NA; d_call: NA; v_call: TRBV5-6; cdr3_nt: TGTGCCAGCAGCTTGGCCGGGGGGAACTATGGCTACACCTTC; cdr3_aa: CASSLAGGNYGYTF
j_call: TRBJ2-7; clone_size: NA; d_call: TRBD1; v_call: TRBV6-5; cdr3_nt: TGTGCCAGCAGCCGGACAGGCTACGAGCAGTACTTC; cdr3_aa: CASSRTGYEQYF
j_call: TRBJ2-1; clone_size: once; d_call: NA; v_call: TRBV2; cdr3_nt: TGTGCCAGCAGGGGCAGCAATGAGCAGTTCTTC; cdr3_aa: CASRGSNEQFF
j_call: TRBJ2-2; clone_size: NA; d_call: NA; v_call: TRBV11-3; cdr3_nt: TGTGCCAGCAGCTTAGCCGCGAACACCGGGGAGCTGTTTTTT; cdr3_aa: CASSLAANTGELFF
j_call: TRBJ2-7; clone_size: NA; d_call: TRBD1; v_call: TRBV24-1; cdr3_nt: TGTGCCACCAGTGATTCAACGGGACAGATCTACGAGCAGTACTTC; cdr3_aa: CATSDSTGQIYEQYF
j_call: TRBJ1-5; clone_size: NA; d_call: NA; v_call: TRBV28; cdr3_nt: TGTGCCAGCAGTTTCTCAGGGGTTGTGCAGCCCCAGCATTTT; cdr3_aa: CASSFSGVVQPQHF
j_call: TRBJ1-6; clone_size: NA; d_call: NA; v_call: TRBV5-1; cdr3_nt: TGCGCCAGCAGCCCGGGACTGCGGAGCTCCTATAATTCACCCCTCCACTTT; cdr3_aa: CASSPGLRSSYNSPLHF
j_call: TRBJ2-5; clone_size: NA; d_call: NA; v_call: TRBV7-2; cdr3_nt: TGTGCCAGCAGCTTAGGGGACACTCCTTACCCGGTCCAAGAGACCCAGTACTTC; cdr3_aa: CASSLGDTPYPVQETQYF
j_call: TRBJ1-4; clone_size: NA; d_call: NA; v_call: TRBV19; cdr3_nt: TGTGCCAGTAACCGTAGGAGGCATGAAAAACTGTTTTTT; cdr3_aa: CASNRRRHEKLFF
j_call: TRBJ2-5; clone_size: NA; d_call: TRBD2; v_call: TRBV3-1/TRBV3-2; cdr3_nt: TGTGCCAGCAGCTACGGACAGATTGGACTAGCGGGAGGGAGAGAGACCCAGTACTTC; cdr3_aa: CASSYGQIGLAGGRETQYF